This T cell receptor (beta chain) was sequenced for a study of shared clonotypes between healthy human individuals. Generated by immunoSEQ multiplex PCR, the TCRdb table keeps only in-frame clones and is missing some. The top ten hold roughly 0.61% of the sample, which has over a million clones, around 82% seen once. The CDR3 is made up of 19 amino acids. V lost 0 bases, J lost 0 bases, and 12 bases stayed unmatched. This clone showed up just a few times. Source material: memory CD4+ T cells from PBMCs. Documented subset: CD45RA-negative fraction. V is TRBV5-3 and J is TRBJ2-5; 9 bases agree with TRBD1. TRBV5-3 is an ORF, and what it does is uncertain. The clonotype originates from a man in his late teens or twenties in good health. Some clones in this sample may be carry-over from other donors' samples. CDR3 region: CARSLVGDGGQGHQETQYF. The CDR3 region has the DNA TGTGCCAGAAGCTTGGTGGGAGATGGGGGACAGGGTCACCAAGAGACCCAGTACTTC.